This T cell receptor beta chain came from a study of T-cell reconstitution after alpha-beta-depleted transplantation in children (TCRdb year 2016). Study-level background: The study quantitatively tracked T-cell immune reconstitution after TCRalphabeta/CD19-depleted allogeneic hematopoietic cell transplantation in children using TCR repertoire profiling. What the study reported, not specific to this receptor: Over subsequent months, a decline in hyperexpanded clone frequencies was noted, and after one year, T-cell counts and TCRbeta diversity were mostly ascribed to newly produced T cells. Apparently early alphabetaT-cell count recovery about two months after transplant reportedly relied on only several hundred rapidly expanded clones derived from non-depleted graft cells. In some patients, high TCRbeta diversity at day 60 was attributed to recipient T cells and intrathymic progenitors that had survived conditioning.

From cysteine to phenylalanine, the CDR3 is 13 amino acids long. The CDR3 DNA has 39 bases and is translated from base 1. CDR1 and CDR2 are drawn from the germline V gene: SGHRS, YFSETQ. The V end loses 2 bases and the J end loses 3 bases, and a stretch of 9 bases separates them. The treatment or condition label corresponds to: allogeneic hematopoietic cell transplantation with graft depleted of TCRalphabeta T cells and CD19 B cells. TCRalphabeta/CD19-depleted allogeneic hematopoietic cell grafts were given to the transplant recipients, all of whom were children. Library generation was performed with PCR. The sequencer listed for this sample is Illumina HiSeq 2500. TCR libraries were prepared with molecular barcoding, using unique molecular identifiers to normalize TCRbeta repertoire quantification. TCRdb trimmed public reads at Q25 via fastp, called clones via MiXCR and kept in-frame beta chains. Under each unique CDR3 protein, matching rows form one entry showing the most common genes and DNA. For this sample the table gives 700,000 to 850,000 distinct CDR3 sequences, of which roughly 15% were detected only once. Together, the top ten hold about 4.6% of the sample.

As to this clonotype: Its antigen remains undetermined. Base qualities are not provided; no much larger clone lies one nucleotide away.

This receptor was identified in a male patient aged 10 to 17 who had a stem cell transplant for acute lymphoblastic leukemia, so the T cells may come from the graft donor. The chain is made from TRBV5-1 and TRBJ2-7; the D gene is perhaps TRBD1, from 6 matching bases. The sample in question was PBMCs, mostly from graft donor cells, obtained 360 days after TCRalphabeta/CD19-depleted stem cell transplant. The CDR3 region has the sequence CASSFWTDYEQYF. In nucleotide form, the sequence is TGCGCCAGCAGCTTCTGGACAGACTACGAGCAGTACTTC.